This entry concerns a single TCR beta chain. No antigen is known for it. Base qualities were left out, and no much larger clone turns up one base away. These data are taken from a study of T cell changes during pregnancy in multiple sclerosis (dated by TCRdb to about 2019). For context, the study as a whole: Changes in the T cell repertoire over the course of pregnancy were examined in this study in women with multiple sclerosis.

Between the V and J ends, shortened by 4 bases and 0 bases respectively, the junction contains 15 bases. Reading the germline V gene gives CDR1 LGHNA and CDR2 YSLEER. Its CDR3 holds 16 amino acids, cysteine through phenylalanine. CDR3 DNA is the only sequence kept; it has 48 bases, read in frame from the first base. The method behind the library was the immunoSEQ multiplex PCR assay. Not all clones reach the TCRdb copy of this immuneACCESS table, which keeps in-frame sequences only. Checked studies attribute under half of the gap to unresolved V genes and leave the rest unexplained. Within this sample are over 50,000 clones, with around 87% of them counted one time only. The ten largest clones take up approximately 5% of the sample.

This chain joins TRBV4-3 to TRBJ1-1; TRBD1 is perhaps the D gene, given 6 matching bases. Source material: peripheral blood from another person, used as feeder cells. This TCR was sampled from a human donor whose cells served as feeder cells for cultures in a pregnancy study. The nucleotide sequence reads TGCGCCAGCAGCCTTACTAGGGGGACGGTGAACACTGAAGCTTTCTTT. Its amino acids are CASSLTRGTVNTEAFF.